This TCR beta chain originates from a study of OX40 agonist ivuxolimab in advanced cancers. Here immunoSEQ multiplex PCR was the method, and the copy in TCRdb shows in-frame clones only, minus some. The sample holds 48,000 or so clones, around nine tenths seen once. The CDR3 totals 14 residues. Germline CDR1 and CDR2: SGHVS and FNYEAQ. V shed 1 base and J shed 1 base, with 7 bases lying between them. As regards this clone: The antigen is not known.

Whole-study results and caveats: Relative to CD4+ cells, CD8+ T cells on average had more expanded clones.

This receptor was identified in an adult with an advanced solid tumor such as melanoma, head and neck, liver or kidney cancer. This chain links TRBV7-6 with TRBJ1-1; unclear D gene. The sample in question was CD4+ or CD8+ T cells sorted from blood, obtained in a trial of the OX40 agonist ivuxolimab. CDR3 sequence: CASSLEASNTEAFF. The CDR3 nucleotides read TGTGCCAGCAGCTTAGAAGCCTCGAACACTGAAGCTTTCTTT.